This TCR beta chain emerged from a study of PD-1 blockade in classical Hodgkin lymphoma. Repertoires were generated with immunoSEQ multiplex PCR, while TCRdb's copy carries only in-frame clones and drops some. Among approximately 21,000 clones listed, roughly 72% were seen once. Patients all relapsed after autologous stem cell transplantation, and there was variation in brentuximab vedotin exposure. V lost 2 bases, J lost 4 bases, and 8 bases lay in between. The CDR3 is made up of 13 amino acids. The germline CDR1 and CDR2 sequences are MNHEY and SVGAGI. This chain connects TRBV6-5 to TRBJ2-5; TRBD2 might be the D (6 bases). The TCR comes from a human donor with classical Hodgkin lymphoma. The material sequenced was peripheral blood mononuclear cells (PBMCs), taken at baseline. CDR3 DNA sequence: TGTGCCAGCAGTTACGGAGGGATAGAGACCCAGTACTTC. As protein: CASSYGGIETQYF.